This T cell receptor beta chain is from a study of human T cells and chemical hapten exposure. Study information: The study traced per-sample TCR yield variation mainly to small differences in pooled library volumes. Study results and limitations: There was no change with DPC sensitization in TCRs above 1 in 1000 frequency.

Single cDNA molecules in the library carried unique molecular identifiers attached during preparation. Each CDR3 protein gets one entry after TCRdb re-called the RACE reads with MiXCR. The sample lists 70,000 to 85,000 distinct CDR3 sequences, 8.6% seen once, with roughly 1.5% in the top ten. Time point described: healthy volunteer bleed at 6 weeks. The total RNA was obtained from whole blood that was not fractionated. On this clonotype: What it binds is not known.

Germline values: CDR1 SGHVS, CDR2 FQNEAQ. The CDR3 extends over 17 amino acids. The V gene lost 1 base and the J gene lost 0 bases, with 14 bases spanning the gap. The J gene is TRBJ2-3, the V gene TRBV7-8; D gene unclear. This sequence originates from a male donor in good health. Some clones in this sample may be carry-over from other donors' samples. The sequencing sample was made of whole blood. The CDR3 DNA sequence: TGTGCCAGCAGCTTAGTACAACCGGCCGCCAGCACAGATACGCAGTATTTT. The encoded protein is CASSLVQPAASTDTQYF.